The 20 T cell receptor beta chains below come from one sample, sequenced in a study of blood T cells in healthy people across ages. Using a J-beta primer mix together with a sample-barcoded 5' primer, a second PCR was run for 7 to 11 cycles. A single record per CDR3 protein comes from TCRdb applying MiXCR to the 5' RACE reads. Of 1 million to 1.2 million distinct CDR3 sequences in the sample, around two fifths were seen once. Material: blood. The receptors shown here come from a young man in good health.

There are a few counts of this clonotype. The chain uses TRBV20-1 and TRBJ2-7; tentative D call: TRBD2 (5 bases). CDR3 length: 14 amino acids. Germline V CDR1 and CDR2: DFQATT, SNEGSKA (reference sequence). V lost 0 bases, J lost 9 bases, and 18 bases lay in between. The CDR3 here is CSARDDGVWSGQYF. For the CDR3, the DNA is TGCAGTGCTAGAGATGATGGGGTATGGAGCGGGCAGTACTTC.

The V call is TRBV6-6, the J call TRBJ2-4, with TRBD2 identical over 8 bases. The J call may be mistaken, given a closer DNA end match to TRBJ2-5. CDR3 length equals 13 residues. CDR1 and CDR2 (germline): MNHNY, SVGAGI (reference sequence). The CDR3: CASSSGGVETQYF. For the CDR3, the DNA is TGTGCCAGCAGCTCGGGAGGGGTCGAGACCCAGTACTTC.

This rearrangement joins TRBV11-2 to TRBJ1-4; 7 nucleotides agree with TRBD1. The CDR3 length is 15 residues. J gave up 7 bases and V 7 bases, and 12 bases lay outside the gene matches. Germline CDR1 reads SGHAT; CDR2 reads FQNNGV. CDR3 region: CASTHGAEGAEKLFF. The CDR3, as DNA: TGTGCCAGCACCCATGGGGCAGAGGGGGCTGAAAAACTGTTTTTT.

This clonotype turned up a few times. The chain couples TRBV7-2 to TRBJ1-5; 9 bases agree with TRBD1. CDR3 size: 16 residues. Per the germline V gene, CDR1 is SGHTA and CDR2 is FQGNSA. After removal of 4 bases from V and 5 bases from J, the junction contained 9 bases not matched to a gene. CDR3 amino acids: CASSSPGQGKHQPQHF. In DNA form, the CDR3 reads TGTGCCAGCAGCTCGCCGGGACAGGGAAAGCATCAGCCCCAGCATTTT.

This clonotype has a handful of counts. This rearrangement joins TRBV5-1 to TRBJ2-1; D tentatively reads TRBD1 or TRBD2 (5 bases each). V was pared by 5 bases and J by 7 bases, with 13 bases between. This CDR3 spans 13 amino acids. The germline gives CDR1 SGHRS, CDR2 YFSETQ. CDR3: CASRAGTLNEQFF. Here the CDR3 DNA reads TGCGCCAGCAGGGCCGGGACCCTTAATGAGCAGTTCTTC.

The V and J genes are TRBV2 and TRBJ1-1; 7 bases fit TRBD1. V was pared by 6 bases and J by 0 bases, with 7 bases of the junction left unmatched. The V gene's germline CDR1 is SNHLY and CDR2 FYNNEI. The CDR3 is made up of 15 amino acids. The CDR3 protein is CASRLQGLVNTEAFF. The CDR3 DNA is TGTGCCAGCAGGTTACAGGGGCTGGTGAACACTGAAGCTTTCTTT.

This clonotype has a handful of counts. The rearrangement links TRBV7-3 to TRBJ1-2, with D uncertain. Trimming took 3 bases from V and 4 from J, leaving 15 bases between them. CDR3 size: 15 residues. Germline lookup yields CDR1 SGHTA and CDR2 FQGTGA. This CDR3 is CASSFPGLEIYGYTF. The CDR3, as DNA: TGTGCCAGCAGCTTTCCCGGACTAGAGATCTATGGCTACACCTTC.

CDR3 residues: CATSARLAGPQETQYF. The CDR3 coding sequence is TGTGCCACCAGCGCACGACTAGCGGGGCCGCAAGAGACCCAGTACTTC. The chain is built from TRBV15 and TRBJ2-5; TRBD2 aligns across 11 bases. Germline trimming cut 5 bases from V and 2 bases from J; bases unmatched to any gene: 7. Germline lookup yields CDR1 LNHNV and CDR2 YYDKDF (reference sequence). The CDR3 has 16 amino acids.

The chain employs TRBV30 and TRBJ2-7, with D possibly TRBD1 on 6 matching bases. This CDR3 region has 11 residues. Germline lookup yields CDR1 GTSNPN and CDR2 SVGIG (reference sequence). Trimming cost V 5 bases and J 4 bases, with 9 bases left between them. For the CDR3, the DNA is TGTGCCTGGTCCCAGGGGTACGAGCAGTACTTC. It is translated as CAWSQGYEQYF.

This clonotype was observed a handful of times. This chain links TRBV20-1 with TRBJ1-5; D unresolved. V lost 6 bases, J lost 0 bases, and 12 bases lay in between. The CDR3 contains 14 residues. Germline CDR1 reads DFQATT; CDR2 reads SNEGSKA (reference sequence). The CDR3 bases are TGCAGTGCAAAGGACGGGTATAGCAATCAGCCCCAGCATTTT. Its translation is CSAKDGYSNQPQHF.

The gene calls are TRBV27 and TRBJ1-1, with a weak D call TRBD1 (6 bases). Trimming took off 2 bases at V and 8 bases at J, with 12 bases between the two ends. There are 13 residues in the CDR3. The germline gives CDR1 MNHEY, CDR2 SMNVEV (reference sequence). The CDR3: CASSLEADREAFF. The CDR3 coding sequence is TGTGCCAGCAGTTTAGAAGCGGACAGAGAAGCTTTCTTT.

This clonotype was detected only a few times. The chain carries TRBV20-1 and TRBJ2-4; unclear D gene. Germline V gene sequence: CDR1 DFQATT, CDR2 SNEGSKA (reference sequence). Trimming took 1 base from V and 8 from J, leaving 18 bases between them. The CDR3 covers 15 residues. In DNA form, the CDR3 reads TGCAGTGCTAGAGGCGGTGCGTTAGCTTTGGACATTCAGTACTTC. This codes for CSARGGALALDIQYF.

The chain combines TRBV9 with TRBJ2-1; the D gene could be TRBD1 or TRBD2 (6 bases each). The CDR3 loop spans 14 amino acids. Germline loops: CDR1 SGDLS, CDR2 YYNGEE. Trimming removed 1 base at V and 7 bases at J, with 12 bases between. CDR3 nucleotides: TGTGCCAGCAGCGTAACTGGGGGGCTTAATGAGCAGTTCTTC. It specifies CASSVTGGLNEQFF.

This clonotype was recorded a few times. The chain recombines TRBV10-3 with TRBJ2-3; 11 positions agree with TRBD2. The CDR3 loop spans 19 amino acids. CDR1 is ENHRY and CDR2 is SYGVKD in the germline V gene. V lost 2 bases to trimming and J lost 2 bases; unmatched junction nucleotides: 12. CDR3 region: CAISEAALGTSGSTDTQYF. The CDR3 coding sequence is TGTGCCATCAGTGAGGCAGCCCTAGGGACTAGCGGATCCACAGATACGCAGTATTTT.

A remark on this clonotype: At one end, the junction sequence differs from germline, possibly due to a read error. The CDR3 sequence is CASSPESSYSEQFF. CDR3 nucleotide sequence: TGCGCCAGCAGCCCCGAAAGCTCCTACAGTGAGCAGTTCTTC. The chain couples TRBV5-1 to TRBJ2-1; D not resolved. The CDR3 runs to 14 residues. Germline CDR1 reads SGHRS; CDR2 reads YFSETQ.

This clonotype was observed a single time. An end of the junction differs from the germline gene, which may be a read error. This chain connects TRBV3-1 to TRBJ1-1; D possibly corresponds to TRBD1 (5 bases). This CDR3 contains 12 residues. Germline V gene lookup returns CDR1 LGHDT and CDR2 YNNKEL (reference sequence). CDR3 amino acids: CANSQDWGEAFF. CDR3 DNA sequence: TGTGCCAACAGCCAAGATTGGGGGGAAGCTTTCTTT.

This chain connects TRBV7-2 to TRBJ2-1, with D hard to call. In germline, CDR1 is SGHTA, CDR2 FQGNSA. The V end was cut by 3 bases, the J end by 6 bases, with 12 bases between. The CDR3 contains 14 residues. The CDR3, as DNA: TGTGCCAGCAGCTTGGGCCTCCGGAGCAATGAGCAGTTCTTC. This codes for CASSLGLRSNEQFF.

V usage is TRBV5-1 and J usage is TRBJ2-1; D unclear. V lost 0 bases and J lost 2, with 12 bases in between. This CDR3 is built from 16 residues. Germline V CDR1 and CDR2: SGHRS, YFSETQ. The DNA of the CDR3 is TGCGCCAGCAGCTTGGGAGGCTCACGTACCTACAATGAGCAGTTCTTC. As protein: CASSLGGSRTYNEQFF.

The chain has TRBV5-5 and TRBJ2-1; D might be TRBD2 (6 bases). CDR1 and CDR2 from the germline V gene are SGHKS and YYEKEE (reference sequence). Trimming pared 0 bases from V and 5 bases from J, leaving 15 bases between. The CDR3 is 16 amino acids. The CDR3: CASSLVTGVRNNEQFF. The CDR3 region has the DNA TGTGCCAGCAGCTTGGTAACGGGGGTTCGGAACAATGAGCAGTTCTTC.

This chain joins TRBV11-1 and TRBJ2-5; 13 bases align to TRBD2. Germline V gene sequence: CDR1 SGHAT, CDR2 FQDESV (reference sequence). The CDR3 is 18 residues long. The ends lost 4 bases at V and 4 bases at J; junction bases unmatched: 12. CDR3 nucleotide sequence: TGTGCCAGCAGCTCCCCCCAGGGACTAGCGGGGAATGGAGAGACCCAGTACTTC. Amino acids: CASSSPQGLAGNGETQYF. The variable domain in full, completed from reference TRBV11-1 and TRBJ2-5, reads EAEVAQSPRYKITEKSQAVAFWCDPISGHATLYWYRQILGQGPELLVQFQDESVVDDSQLPKDRFSAERLKGVDSTLKIQPAELGDSAMYLCASSSPQGLAGNGETQYFGPGTRLLVL.